Below are 18 T cell receptor beta chains sequenced from a single sample in a study of CD8 T cells in ankylosing spondylitis. TCRdb reanalysed the 5' RACE reads using MiXCR and keeps one entry per CDR3 protein. Of around 100,000 distinct CDR3 sequences in the sample, 24% were seen once. The sequencing sample was made of synovial fluid, either unsorted or a sorted T cell fraction (not recorded which). These receptor sequences come from a male donor with ankylosing spondylitis.

This clonotype was picked up many times. The rearrangement uses TRBV15 and TRBJ2-1, with 7 bases lining up with TRBD1. The CDR3 contains 14 residues. Germline loops: CDR1 LNHNV, CDR2 YYDKDF (reference sequence). V was pared by 1 base and J by 4 bases, with 1 base of the junction left unmatched. CDR3 DNA: TGTGCCACCAGCAGAGTGGGACAGTACAATGAGCAGTTCTTC. This sequence encodes CATSRVGQYNEQFF. The full variable domain, in which reference TRBV15 and TRBJ2-1 provide the parts outside the CDR3, is DAMVIQNPRYQVTQFGKPVTLSCSQTLNHNVMYWYQQKSSQAPKLLFHYYDKDFNNEADTPDNFQSRRPNTSFCFLDIRSPGLGDTAMYLCATSRVGQYNEQFFGPGTRLTVL.

This clonotype was counted only a few times. The chain joins TRBV3-1 to TRBJ2-3; TRBD2 aligns across 8 bases. The CDR3 totals 18 residues. Looked up from germline, CDR1 is LGHDT and CDR2 is YNNKEL (reference sequence). After removal of 0 bases from V and 3 bases from J, the junction contained 11 bases not matched to a gene. The CDR3 DNA reads as TGTGCCAGCAGCCAAGAATTTACGAGCGGGAGTTTGACAGATACGCAGTATTTT. As protein: CASSQEFTSGSLTDTQYF.

The chain is built from TRBV7-9 and TRBJ1-4; TRBD1 is a possible D gene (5 bases). CDR3 length equals 15 residues. CDR1 and CDR2 from the germline V gene are SEHNR and FQNEAQ (reference sequence). V was clipped by 5 bases and J by 4 bases, with 14 bases between them. The CDR3 DNA reads as TGTGCCAGCAGCCCAGCGGGACGGCTTAATGAAAAACTGTTTTTT. It codes for CASSPAGRLNEKLFF.

The sample holds many counts of this clonotype. V and J are TRBV29-1 and TRBJ2-2; D might be TRBD1 (5 bases). The germline V and J ends were trimmed by 2 bases and 2 bases, with 9 bases remaining between them. CDR3 size: 14 residues. The germline CDR1 and CDR2 sequences are SQVTM and ANQGSEA. The CDR3 sequence is CSVEWGLNTGELFF. As DNA, the CDR3 is TGCAGCGTTGAATGGGGCCTTAACACCGGGGAGCTGTTTTTT.

The rearrangement uses TRBV25-1 and TRBJ1-1; unclear D gene. Germline CDR1 and CDR2: MGHDK and SYGVNS. Trimming pared 3 bases from V and 6 bases from J, leaving 11 bases between. The CDR3 sequence is 13 residues long. The CDR3 DNA reads as TGTGCCAGCAGTGATTGGGCCGGGGCTGAAGCTTTCTTT. Its translation: CASSDWAGAEAFF.

This clonotype was counted between two and nine times. The V gene is TRBV4-1, the J gene TRBJ2-7, with D perhaps matching TRBD2 (6 bases). The V gene's germline CDR1 is MGHRA and CDR2 YSYEKL. This CDR3 comprises 15 residues. V lost 4 bases to trimming and J lost 4 bases, with 17 bases between them. This CDR3 is CASSREVSTGYEQYV. DNA for the CDR3: TGCGCCAGCAGCCGGGAGGTATCCACAGGATACGAGCAGTACGTC.

In its sample, this clonotype was seen many times. This chain uses TRBV5-1 with TRBJ2-2; no definite D call. The V end lost 7 bases, the J end lost 7 bases, and 23 bases lay between the germline ends. Germline values: CDR1 SGHRS, CDR2 YFSETQ. The CDR3 is 16 residues long. CDR3 in amino acids: CASGPTASAGGGELFF. Written as DNA, the CDR3 is TGCGCCAGCGGCCCGACCGCAAGCGCCGGTGGCGGGGAGCTGTTTTTT.

This clonotype was found a few times. This chain joins TRBV30 and TRBJ2-1; 12 bases are shared with TRBD2. With V trimmed by 2 bases and J by 8 bases, 7 bases remained unmatched. Germline V lookup: CDR1 GTSNPN, CDR2 SVGIG (reference sequence). CDR3 length: 15 amino acids. Here the CDR3 reads CAWSSTSGSLYEQFF. The CDR3 nucleotides read TGTGCCTGGAGTTCGACTAGCGGGAGTCTTTATGAGCAGTTCTTC. Filled out from reference TRBV30 and TRBJ2-1, the complete variable domain reads SQTIHQWPATLVQPVGSPLSLECTVEGTSNPNLYWYRQAAGRGLQLLFYSVGIGQISSEVPQNLSASRPQDRQFILSSKKLLLSDSGFYLCAWSSTSGSLYEQFFGPGTRLTVL.

There are many counts of this clonotype. This sequence joins TRBV20-1 and TRBJ2-1; TRBD2 aligns across 9 bases. CDR3 length equals 13 residues. CDR1 is DFQATT, CDR2 SNEGSKA, per germline (reference sequence). The V and J ends lost 2 bases and 12 bases, in that order; junction bases with no gene match: 8. CDR3 DNA sequence: TGCAGTGCTAGAAACACCCGGACTAGCGCGCAGTTCTTC. Translated, it gives CSARNTRTSAQFF.

This sequence joins TRBV10-3 and TRBJ2-1; the D gene could be TRBD1 or TRBD2 (5 bases each). This CDR3 spans 14 amino acids. Trimming removed 11 bases at V and 6 bases at J, with 20 bases between. The germline V gene encodes CDR1 ENHRY and CDR2 SYGVKD. The CDR3 DNA is TGTGCCTCCCGGGGACCGATGTCTGGCAATGAGCAGTTCTTC. It codes for CASRGPMSGNEQFF.

The chain uses TRBV24-1 and TRBJ2-1; 8 nucleotides line up with TRBD2. This CDR3 comprises 15 residues. Per the germline V gene, CDR1 is KGHDR and CDR2 is SFDVKD. The V and J ends lost 6 bases and 7 bases, in that order; junction bases with no gene match: 10. The CDR3 DNA sequence: TGTGCCACCAGTCCGTCCAGCGGGAGTAGGAATGAGCAGTTCTTC. Translated, it gives CATSPSSGSRNEQFF.

This chain joins TRBV6-1 and TRBJ1-5, with D possibly being TRBD1 (5 bases). This CDR3 is 14 amino acids long. The V end was cut by 6 bases, the J end by 5 bases, with 14 bases between. Germline assignment: CDR1 MNHNS and CDR2 SASEGT. Here the CDR3 reads CASSPRREDQPQHF. In nucleotides, the CDR3 is TGTGCCAGCAGCCCCCGCAGGGAAGATCAGCCCCAGCATTTT.

Relative to its sample, this clonotype is medium-sized. V is TRBV15 and J is TRBJ2-3; D not resolved. V gave up 3 bases and J gave up 4 bases, with 14 bases separating them. Germline V gene data show CDR1 as LNHNV and CDR2 as YYDKDF (reference sequence). The CDR3 spans 15 residues. This CDR3 is CATSSLTEASDTQYF. CDR3 nucleotide sequence: TGTGCCACCAGCAGCCTGACGGAAGCATCAGATACGCAGTATTTT.

A few counts support this clonotype. The chain has TRBV12-3 or TRBV12-4 and TRBJ2-5; D remains unclear. The CDR3 has 11 residues. V was cut by 6 bases and J by 4 bases, with 6 bases left in between. The CDR3 DNA reads as TGTGCCAGCAGGACGGGAGAGACCCAGTACTTC. Protein: CASRTGETQYF.

This rearrangement joins TRBV5-6 to TRBJ2-2, with D unresolved. CDR1 SGHDT and CDR2 YYEEEE come from the germline V gene. V was clipped by 7 bases and J by 6 bases, with 19 bases between them. The CDR3 spans 15 residues. CDR3 in DNA: TGTGCCAGCGGCCCCCCGGGCCTCAACTCCGGGGAGCTGTTTTTT. Its translation is CASGPPGLNSGELFF. Variable domain in full (rest from reference TRBV5-6 and TRBJ2-2): DAGVTQSPTHLIKTRGQQVTLRCSPKSGHDTVSWYQQALGQGPQFIFQYYEEEERQRGNFPDRFSGHQFPNYSSELNVNALLLGDSALYLCASGPPGLNSGELFFGEGSRLTVL.

The chain uses TRBV7-2 and TRBJ1-2; TRBD1 agrees at 7 bases. Germline CDR1 SGHTA, CDR2 FQGNSA. The junction had 3 bases not matched to a gene; V was cut back by 0 bases and J by 2 bases. The CDR3 contains 15 residues. CDR3 in amino acids: CASSLAGGQNYGYTF. CDR3 in DNA: TGTGCCAGCAGCTTAGCGGGGGGACAGAACTATGGCTACACCTTC.

The DNA of the CDR3 is TGCAGTGCTTCCGCACCGCACAGGCGGGAGGGCCTTGACAATGAGCAGTTCTTC. Protein: CSASAPHRREGLDNEQFF. V gene TRBV20-1 combines with J gene TRBJ2-1; 9 bases fit TRBD2. Germline V gene lookup returns CDR1 DFQATT and CDR2 SNEGSKA (reference sequence). The J segment lost 5 bases and the V segment lost 5 bases, leaving 19 bases of the junction unmatched. The length of the CDR3 is 18 residues.

This clonotype was recorded only once. The CDR3 here is CASSFRSKYSNQPQHF. CDR3 bases: TGTGCCAGCAGTTTTAGATCCAAGTATAGCAATCAGCCCCAGCATTTT. The rearrangement links TRBV12-3 or TRBV12-4 to TRBJ1-5, with unresolved D. CDR3 size: 16 residues. Between the trimmed V and J ends, which lost 3 bases and 0 bases, there was a span of 12 bases.